These 10 T cell receptor beta chains were sequenced from one sample in a study of cytomegalovirus exposure and HLA in healthy donors. Data came from immunoSEQ multiplex PCR; TCRdb stores just in-frame clones and leaves some out. The sample lists over 110,000 clones, 80% to 90% seen once, with under 3% in the top ten. The specimen was PBMCs. The receptors shown here come from a man younger than 35 in good health and CMV-seronegative.

V usage is TRBV5-8 and J usage is TRBJ1-5; 7 bases line up with TRBD1. The CDR3 runs 17 residues. Looked up from germline, CDR1 is SGHTS and CDR2 is YDEGEE. The V and J ends lost 6 bases and 1 base, in that order; junction bases with no gene match: 13. This chain's CDR3 is CASTRTYMTGSNQPQHF. The CDR3 nucleotides are TGTGCCAGCACCCGGACCTACATGACAGGGAGCAATCAGCCCCAGCATTTT. Full variable domain (rest looked up from reference TRBV5-8 and TRBJ1-5): EAGVTQSPTHLIKTRGQQATLRCSPISGHTSVYWYQQALGLGLQFLLWYDEGEERNRGNFPPRFSGRQFPNYSSELNVNALELEDSALYLCASTRTYMTGSNQPQHFGDGTRLSIL.

DNA of the CDR3: TGTGCCAGCAGCACGGGGGGGGGAACTGAAGCTTTCTTT. Protein: CASSTGGGTEAFF. This chain joins TRBV27 and TRBJ1-1; maybe TRBD1 (5 bases). The CDR3 has 13 amino acids. V lost 6 bases and J 5 bases, leaving 13 bases between the germline ends. Germline V CDR1 and CDR2: MNHEY, SMNVEV (reference sequence).

This rearrangement joins TRBV2 to TRBJ2-1; D is perhaps TRBD2 (7 bases). The CDR3 is 13 amino acids. V was pared by 6 bases and J by 8 bases, with 14 bases between. Per the germline V gene, CDR1 is SNHLY and CDR2 is FYNNEI. The CDR3 bases are TGTGCCAGCAGGGGGGGGGCAGGGTATGAGCAGTTCTTC. Translation: CASRGGAGYEQFF.

The V and J genes are TRBV5-1 and TRBJ2-7; 9 positions match TRBD1. CDR3 size: 14 residues. Germline lookup yields CDR1 SGHRS and CDR2 YFSETQ. J gave up 6 bases and V 3 bases, and 7 bases lay outside the gene matches. CDR3 in amino acids: CASSWSGQGSEQYF. Written as DNA, the CDR3 is TGCGCCAGCAGCTGGTCGGGACAGGGTTCCGAGCAGTACTTC.

The CDR3 DNA reads TGCGCCAGCAGCGCTCCAGGGACACCAGAGACCCAGTACTTC. Translation: CASSAPGTPETQYF. The genes are TRBV4-1 and TRBJ2-5, with a tentative D call TRBD1 (6 bases). Germline CDR1 and CDR2: MGHRA and YSYEKL. This CDR3 is built from 14 residues. Trimming left V 5 bases short and J 4 bases short, with 14 bases between.

The rearrangement links TRBV7-2 to TRBJ1-4; 8 bases match TRBD1. The germline V gene encodes CDR1 SGHTA and CDR2 FQGNSA. V gave up 5 bases and J gave up 8 bases; unmatched junction bases: 10. The CDR3 extends over 15 amino acids. This CDR3 reads CASSGGTGRGEKLFF. The CDR3, as DNA: TGTGCCAGCAGCGGGGGGACAGGCAGGGGAGAAAAACTGTTTTTT.

This sequence joins TRBV5-6 and TRBJ2-7; the D is unclear. This CDR3 region has 14 residues. Germline lookup yields CDR1 SGHDT and CDR2 YYEEEE. The ends were cut back, 0 bases at V and 2 bases at J, with 9 bases in the middle. The CDR3 protein is CASSLVGRTYEQYF. The DNA of the CDR3 is TGTGCCAGCAGCTTGGTGGGCCGTACCTACGAGCAGTACTTC.

The sample holds a few counts of this clone. This chain links TRBV6-4 with TRBJ2-1; D might be TRBD2 (5 bases). There are 13 residues in the CDR3. Trimming stripped 6 bases from V and 0 bases from J, with 6 bases between. Germline CDR1 and CDR2: MRHNA and SNTAGT. This CDR3 is CASSRDSYNEQFF. CDR3 nucleotide sequence: TGTGCCAGCAGCCGGGACTCCTACAATGAGCAGTTCTTC.

The chain employs TRBV9 and TRBJ2-5; 10 nucleotides match TRBD1. The V gene end was trimmed by 0 bases and the J gene end by 14 bases; junction bases not matched to a gene: 13. The CDR3 totals 15 residues. Per germline, CDR1 SGDLS and CDR2 YYNGEE. The CDR3 here is CASSVDGQGEGPSYF. DNA of the CDR3: TGTGCCAGCAGCGTAGACGGACAGGGGGAGGGACCCAGCTACTTC.

The CDR3 sequence is CASSPETVNEQFF. The CDR3 region has the DNA TGTGCCAGCTCACCAGAAACGGTGAATGAGCAGTTCTTC. This sequence joins TRBV18 and TRBJ2-1; D not certain. Germline loops: CDR1 KGHSH, CDR2 LQKENI. The V gene lost 2 bases and the J gene lost 7 bases, with 9 bases spanning the gap. The CDR3 runs 13 residues. Using reference TRBV18 and TRBJ2-1 for the parts outside the CDR3, the full variable domain is NAGVMQNPRHLVRRRGQEARLRCSPMKGHSHVYWYRQLPEEGLKFMVYLQKENIIDESGMPKERFSAEFPKEGPSILRIQQVVRGDSAAYFCASSPETVNEQFFGPGTRLTVL.